The 21 T cell receptor beta chains presented below share a single source sample, sequenced in a study of T-cell reconstitution after alpha-beta-depleted transplantation in children. Preparation of the TCRbeta library was carried out with unique molecular identifiers. TCRdb reprocessed the PCR reads with MiXCR, giving one entry per CDR3 protein. The table has 540,000 or so distinct CDR3 sequences, around 23% seen once. Sample: PBMCs, mostly from graft donor cells, taken 360 days after TCRalphabeta/CD19-depleted stem cell transplant. These receptors were taken from a boy less than two years old who had a stem cell transplant for acute myeloid leukemia, so the T cells may come from the graft donor.

The rearrangement joins TRBV20-1 to TRBJ2-2; TRBD1 or TRBD2 may be the D gene (5 bases each). V lost 0 bases and J 5 bases, leaving 19 bases between the germline ends. The CDR3 runs 17 residues. Germline loops: CDR1 DFQATT, CDR2 SNEGSKA (reference sequence). Written as DNA, the CDR3 is TGCAGTGCTAGAGATCTTTTATCCGGGACGGGGACCGGGGAGCTGTTTTTT. Its translation: CSARDLLSGTGTGELFF.

The chain uses TRBV4-3 and TRBJ2-7, with D unclear. The germline V and J ends were trimmed by 0 bases and 5 bases, with 8 bases remaining between them. This CDR3 region has 13 residues. CDR1 is LGHNA and CDR2 is YSLEER in the germline V gene. For the CDR3, the DNA is TGCGCCAGCAGCCAAGAGAGGTCAGACGAGCAGTACTTC. Amino acid sequence: CASSQERSDEQYF.

This clonotype was found many times. The chain links TRBV13 to TRBJ2-3, with a possible D match to TRBD2 (5 bases). The V and J ends lost 3 bases and 6 bases respectively, with 7 bases between them. Germline CDR1 PRHDT, CDR2 FYEKMQ (reference sequence). The CDR3 totals 12 residues. The chain's CDR3 is CASSFGEDTQYF. The CDR3 DNA reads as TGTGCCAGCAGCTTCGGGGAGGATACGCAGTATTTT.

This clonotype was recorded many times. This chain joins TRBV12-3 or TRBV12-4 and TRBJ1-1; D may be TRBD1 (5 bases). The CDR3 is 14 amino acids. V lost 6 bases to trimming and J lost 7 bases, with 18 bases between them. CDR3 DNA sequence: TGTGCCAGCAGCGGACCTTGGGGGGTTGGTGAAGCTTTCTTT. Protein: CASSGPWGVGEAFF.

The chain links TRBV28 to TRBJ2-1, with 7 positions matching TRBD1. Germline lookup yields CDR1 MDHEN and CDR2 SYDVKM. Losses at the gene ends were 4 bases for V and 5 bases for J; bases not matched to a gene: 5. This CDR3 region has 14 residues. The DNA for the CDR3 is TGTGCCAGCAGTTCTCCTGACAGGGACAATGAGCAGTTCTTC. Protein product: CASSSPDRDNEQFF.

The rearrangement joins TRBV12-3 or TRBV12-4 to TRBJ2-7; D is unresolved. CDR3 size: 12 residues. V lost 3 bases to trimming and J lost 5 bases, with 8 bases between them. Here the CDR3 DNA reads TGTGCCAGCAGTTTTTGGGGAAACGAGCAGTACTTC. Translation gives CASSFWGNEQYF.

The J gene is TRBJ2-1, the V gene TRBV19; tentative D call: TRBD1 (5 bases). V was cut by 5 bases and J by 0 bases, with 11 bases left in between. CDR3 length: 15 amino acids. Germline V CDR1 and CDR2: LNHDA, SQIVND (reference sequence). The CDR3 region is CASSADQGSYNEQFF. The CDR3 coding sequence is TGTGCCAGTAGTGCGGATCAGGGCTCCTACAATGAGCAGTTCTTC.

In this sample, this clonotype turned up a few times. The V and J genes are TRBV20-1 and TRBJ1-2, with D possibly being TRBD1 (5 bases). The CDR3 extends over 17 amino acids. Per the germline V gene, CDR1 is DFQATT and CDR2 is SNEGSKA (reference sequence). Trimming pared 0 bases from V and 4 bases from J, leaving 21 bases between. DNA of the CDR3: TGCAGTGCTAGAGATCTTTCGACCTTTGGGGCGGTCTATGGCTACACCTTC. Protein product: CSARDLSTFGAVYGYTF.

This clonotype was counted at least ten times. The gene calls are TRBV4-1 and TRBJ2-5; D possibly corresponds to TRBD1 (6 bases). The germline CDR1 and CDR2 sequences are MGHRA and YSYEKL. This CDR3 region has 14 residues. V shed 5 bases and J shed 1 base, with 11 bases lying between them. CDR3 region: CASSVLGAQETQYF. The CDR3 nucleotides are TGCGCCAGCAGCGTCCTGGGGGCCCAAGAGACCCAGTACTTC.

V and J are TRBV5-1 and TRBJ1-5; unclear D gene. The CDR3 sequence is 18 residues long. V was trimmed by 0 bases and J by 0 bases, leaving 16 bases between them. Germline V CDR1 and CDR2: SGHRS, YFSETQ. Here the CDR3 DNA reads TGCGCCAGCAGCTTGGTTTTGGTTGGGATCCGTAGCAATCAGCCCCAGCATTTT. It yields the protein CASSLVLVGIRSNQPQHF.

This clonotype came up a few times. The V gene is TRBV20-1, the J gene TRBJ2-5, with D uncertain. CDR3 length equals 13 residues. CDR1 and CDR2 (germline): DFQATT, SNEGSKA (reference sequence). V lost 6 bases and J 0 bases, leaving 11 bases between the germline ends. In nucleotides, the CDR3 is TGCAGTGCCCAGGTTTCGTACCAAGAGACCCAGTACTTC. It translates to CSAQVSYQETQYF.

This clonotype was counted many times. V is TRBV20-1 and J is TRBJ1-2; D call uncertain. Germline CDR1 is DFQATT and CDR2 is SNEGSKA (reference sequence). V was clipped by 0 bases and J by 0 bases, with 8 bases between them. The CDR3 is made up of 14 amino acids. Here the CDR3 reads CSARDPGTNYGYTF. In DNA, the CDR3 is TGCAGTGCTAGAGACCCGGGGACTAACTATGGCTACACCTTC.

The J gene is TRBJ2-3, the V gene TRBV20-1; possible D gene TRBD1, 6 bases. Germline assignment: CDR1 DFQATT and CDR2 SNEGSKA (reference sequence). Between the trimmed V and J ends, which lost 6 bases and 2 bases, there was a span of 15 bases. The length of the CDR3 is 14 residues. The CDR3 protein is CSAPGQGNTDTQYF. The CDR3 DNA follows: TGCAGTGCGCCCGGGCAGGGGAACACAGATACGCAGTATTTT.

This clonotype was found many times. The chain joins TRBV29-1 to TRBJ2-7; weak D call: TRBD2 (5 bases). With 5 bases removed from V and 6 bases from J, the gap between germline ends came to 17 bases. Germline-derived CDR1 and CDR2 are SQVTM and ANQGSEA. The CDR3 sequence is 13 residues long. The CDR3 region is CSVRDKGVAEQYF. In DNA, the CDR3 is TGCAGCGTTCGTGACAAGGGAGTAGCCGAGCAGTACTTC.

This clonotype was seen repeatedly, ten times or more. This sequence joins TRBV12-3 or TRBV12-4 and TRBJ2-7; 8 positions agree with TRBD2. The CDR3 has 13 amino acids. V lost 6 bases, J lost 3 bases, and 4 bases stayed unmatched. The CDR3 loop reads CASSLGGDYEQYF. The CDR3 region has the DNA TGTGCCAGCAGCCTCGGGGGGGACTACGAGCAGTACTTC.

V gene TRBV24-1 combines with J gene TRBJ2-1; a possible D gene is TRBD2 (5 bases). This CDR3 spans 16 amino acids. V was pared by 3 bases and J by 1 base, with 12 bases between. Germline values: CDR1 KGHDR, CDR2 SFDVKD. This CDR3 is CATSDRDGVSYNEQFF. CDR3 nucleotides: TGTGCCACCAGTGATCGTGACGGGGTTTCCTACAATGAGCAGTTCTTC.

This chain joins TRBV5-4 and TRBJ2-7; D not resolved. CDR1 is SGHNT, CDR2 YYREEE, per germline (reference sequence). The V and J ends lost 3 bases and 3 bases respectively, with 7 bases between them. The CDR3 totals 12 residues. In nucleotides, the CDR3 is TGTGCCAGCAGCTCGGATGGCTACGAGCAGTACGTC. Translating gives CASSSDGYEQYV.

This clonotype was counted a few times. The chain employs TRBV12-3 or TRBV12-4 and TRBJ2-1, with D maybe TRBD2 (5 bases). The CDR3 has 15 residues. The V gene lost 4 bases and the J gene lost 5 bases, with 15 bases spanning the gap. CDR3 bases: TGTGCCAGCAGTTCCCCCTGGGAGAGACACAATGAGCAGTTCTTC. This translates into CASSSPWERHNEQFF.

This clonotype was recorded a few times. The genes are TRBV7-2 and TRBJ1-1, with D possibly TRBD1 on 6 matching bases. Deletions cut 5 bases from V and 1 base from J, with 11 bases between. CDR3 length equals 14 residues. The germline gives CDR1 SGHTA, CDR2 FQGNSA. The CDR3 here is CASSQQGSNTEAFF. CDR3 DNA sequence: TGTGCCAGCAGCCAACAGGGTTCGAACACTGAAGCTTTCTTT.

At least ten counts were recorded for this clonotype. V usage is TRBV7-2 and J usage is TRBJ2-5, with D maybe TRBD1 (6 bases). V lost 5 bases, J lost 4 bases, and 11 bases lay in between. The CDR3 runs to 13 residues. Germline V CDR1 and CDR2: SGHTA, FQGNSA. The CDR3 DNA is TGTGCCAGCAGCCCGGACAGCCGAGAGACCCAGTACTTC. Amino acid sequence: CASSPDSRETQYF.

This clonotype was seen ten or more times. The chain combines TRBV20-1 with TRBJ2-1, with TRBD1 as a possible D gene (6 bases). The ends were cut back, 4 bases at V and 9 bases at J, with 10 bases in the middle. The CDR3 consists of 11 residues. The V gene's germline CDR1 is DFQATT and CDR2 SNEGSKA (reference sequence). CDR3 nucleotides: TGCAGTGCTACCAGGGGTCCTGAGCAGTTCTTC. It encodes CSATRGPEQFF.